This T cell receptor (beta chain) was recorded in a study of T cell changes during pregnancy in multiple sclerosis. Sequencing used immunoSEQ multiplex PCR; TCRdb keeps in-frame clones, though not all of them. The sample holds roughly 120,000 clones, 80% to 95% seen once. This clone was observed once. Germline V CDR1 and CDR2: SEHNR, FQNEAQ (reference sequence). With 1 base removed from V and 2 bases from J, the gap between germline ends came to 8 bases. The CDR3 is 14 residues long. The source was peripheral blood, collected in the third trimester of pregnancy. The J gene is TRBJ2-5, the V gene TRBV7-9, with unresolved D. This TCR was sampled from a female donor with multiple sclerosis, enrolled in a pregnancy study. In nucleotides, the CDR3 is TGTGCCAGCAGCTTAGTCCGGCGGCAAGAGACCCAGTACTTC. It is translated as CASSLVRRQETQYF.